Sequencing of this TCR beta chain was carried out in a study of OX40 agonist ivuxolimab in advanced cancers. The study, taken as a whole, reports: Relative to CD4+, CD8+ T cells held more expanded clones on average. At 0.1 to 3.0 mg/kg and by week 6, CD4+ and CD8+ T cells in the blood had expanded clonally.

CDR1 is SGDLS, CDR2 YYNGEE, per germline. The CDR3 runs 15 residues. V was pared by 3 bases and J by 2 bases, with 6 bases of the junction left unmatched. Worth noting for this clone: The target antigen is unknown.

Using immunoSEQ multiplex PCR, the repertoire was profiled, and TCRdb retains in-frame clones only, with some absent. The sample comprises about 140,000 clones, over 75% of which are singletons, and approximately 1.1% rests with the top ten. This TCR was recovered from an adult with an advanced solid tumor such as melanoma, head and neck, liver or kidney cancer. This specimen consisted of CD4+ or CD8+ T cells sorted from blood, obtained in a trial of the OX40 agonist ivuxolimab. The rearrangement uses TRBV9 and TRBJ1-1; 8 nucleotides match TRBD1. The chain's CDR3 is CASSGNRGGNTEAFF. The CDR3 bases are TGTGCCAGCAGCGGAAACAGGGGGGGAAACACTGAAGCTTTCTTT. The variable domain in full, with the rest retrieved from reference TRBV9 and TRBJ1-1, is DSGVTQTPKHLITATGQRVTLRCSPRSGDLSVYWYQQSLDQGLQFLIQYYNGEERAKGNILERFSAQQFPDLHSELNLSSLELGDSALYFCASSGNRGGNTEAFFGQGTRLTVV.